This T cell receptor (beta chain) was captured by sequencing in a study of blood T cell repertoires in COVID-19. Study overall: The United States, Italy and Spain supplied acute and convalescent COVID-19 samples.

The CDR3 is 15 residues long. Unmatched junction bases numbered 6, after V lost 5 bases and J lost 4 bases. The germline CDR1 and CDR2 sequences are SGHTA and FQGNSA. In the original analysis: Estimated nucleated cell counts came from reference gene primer amplification. Assay: immunoSEQ multiplex PCR; the TCRdb copy retains only in-frame clones and omits some. V and J calls and clone size are those listed in that table; D and trimming were worked out from the DNA. The sample holds roughly 63,000 clones, roughly 74% seen once. The sequencing sample was made of peripheral blood. The clonotype originates from a woman of 80 years or more with acute or convalescent COVID-19. The rearrangement links TRBV7-2 to TRBJ1-5; 9 bases are shared with TRBD1. The DNA of the CDR3 is TGTGCCAGCAGCAAGGACAGGGGAAGAAATCAGCCCCAGCATTTT. This gives the protein CASSKDRGRNQPQHF. Filled out from reference TRBV7-2 and TRBJ1-5, the complete variable domain reads GAGVSQSPSNKVTEKGKDVELRCDPISGHTALYWYRQSLGQGLEFLIYFQGNSAPDKSGLPSDRFSAERTGGSVSTLTIQRTQQEDSAVYLCASSKDRGRNQPQHFGDGTRLSIL.